These 5 T cell receptor beta chains were all obtained from the same sample, sequenced in a study of shared T cell receptors in the human thymus. Clones were sequenced by immunoSEQ multiplex PCR, and TCRdb holds only the in-frame ones, with some missing. Of about 660,000 clones in the sample, approximately 89% were seen once. The same data also went into a second study, on human thymus T cells.

Sequencing input: thymocytes. These receptors were collected from a boy younger than two with a congenital heart defect.

The V and J genes are TRBV28 and TRBJ1-2; tentatively, D is TRBD1 (5 bases). Trimming took 6 bases from V and 10 from J, leaving 9 bases between them. The CDR3 sequence is 10 residues long. CDR1 and CDR2 from the germline V gene are MDHEN and SYDVKM. The DNA of the CDR3 is TGTGCCAGCAGGGACACTCACTACACCTTC. Its translation is CASRDTHYTF.

The chain recombines TRBV9 with TRBJ2-2; perhaps TRBD2 as D (5 bases). The CDR3 covers 13 residues. The V gene's germline CDR1 is SGDLS and CDR2 YYNGEE. V was pared by 6 bases and J by 9 bases, with 15 bases between. CDR3 region: CASNRRGVRELFF. The CDR3 bases are TGTGCCAGCAACCGACGGGGTGTCCGGGAGCTGTTTTTT.

The chain employs TRBV29-1 and TRBJ1-1; D ambiguous. V was pared by 5 bases and J by 1 base, with 8 bases between. Germline V lookup: CDR1 SQVTM, CDR2 ANQGSEA. The CDR3 runs 12 residues. The DNA for the CDR3 is TGCAGCGTTTCCGAGCCGAACACTGAAGCTTTCTTT. It translates to CSVSEPNTEAFF.

The V gene is TRBV5-6, the J gene TRBJ1-4; perhaps TRBD1 as D (5 bases). CDR3 length: 17 residues. From germline, CDR1 is SGHDT and CDR2 YYEEEE. Trimming removed 0 bases from V and 3 bases from J, with 15 bases in between. The CDR3 loop is CASSLGGGGSANEKLFF. CDR3 bases: TGTGCCAGCAGCTTGGGCGGGGGGGGGTCTGCTAATGAAAAACTGTTTTTT.

J is TRBJ2-7 and V is TRBV7-9, with D perhaps TRBD1 (6 bases). The length of the CDR3 is 15 residues. CDR1 is SEHNR, CDR2 FQNEAQ, per germline (reference sequence). V was pared by 4 bases and J by 5 bases, with 18 bases between. The CDR3 here is CASSSQTQGTHEQYF. DNA of the CDR3: TGTGCCAGCAGCTCCCAAACACAGGGTACCCACGAGCAGTACTTC.